This T cell receptor (beta chain) was obtained from a study of blood T cell repertoires in COVID-19. Trimming took off 3 bases at V and 4 bases at J, with 9 bases between the two ends. This CDR3 is 13 amino acids long. Clones were read by immunoSEQ multiplex PCR, and TCRdb kept only the in-frame ones, dropping some. The sample lists about 360,000 clones; around nine tenths were seen once. Sequences were obtained from peripheral blood. The receptor was derived from a human donor in a cohort sampled during active COVID-19. This chain connects TRBV12-3 or TRBV12-4 to TRBJ1-2, with D perhaps TRBD1 (6 bases). The CDR3 loop reads CASSLQQGYGYTF. The CDR3 DNA reads as TGTGCCAGCAGTTTGCAACAGGGCTATGGCTACACCTTC.